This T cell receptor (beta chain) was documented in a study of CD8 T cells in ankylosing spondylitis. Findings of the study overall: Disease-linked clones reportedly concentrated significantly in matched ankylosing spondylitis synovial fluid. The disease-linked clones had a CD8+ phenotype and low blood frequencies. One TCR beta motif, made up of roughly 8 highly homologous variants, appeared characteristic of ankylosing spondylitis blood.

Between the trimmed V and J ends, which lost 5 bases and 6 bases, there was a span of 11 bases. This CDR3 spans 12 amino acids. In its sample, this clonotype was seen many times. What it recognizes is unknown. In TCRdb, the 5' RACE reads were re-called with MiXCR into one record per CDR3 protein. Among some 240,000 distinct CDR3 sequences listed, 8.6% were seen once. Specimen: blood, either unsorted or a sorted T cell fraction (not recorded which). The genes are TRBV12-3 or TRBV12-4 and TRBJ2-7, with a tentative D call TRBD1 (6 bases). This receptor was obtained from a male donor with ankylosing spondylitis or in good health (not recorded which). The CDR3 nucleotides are TGTGCCAGCAGTAAACAGGGTTCCGAGCAGTACTTC. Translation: CASSKQGSEQYF.